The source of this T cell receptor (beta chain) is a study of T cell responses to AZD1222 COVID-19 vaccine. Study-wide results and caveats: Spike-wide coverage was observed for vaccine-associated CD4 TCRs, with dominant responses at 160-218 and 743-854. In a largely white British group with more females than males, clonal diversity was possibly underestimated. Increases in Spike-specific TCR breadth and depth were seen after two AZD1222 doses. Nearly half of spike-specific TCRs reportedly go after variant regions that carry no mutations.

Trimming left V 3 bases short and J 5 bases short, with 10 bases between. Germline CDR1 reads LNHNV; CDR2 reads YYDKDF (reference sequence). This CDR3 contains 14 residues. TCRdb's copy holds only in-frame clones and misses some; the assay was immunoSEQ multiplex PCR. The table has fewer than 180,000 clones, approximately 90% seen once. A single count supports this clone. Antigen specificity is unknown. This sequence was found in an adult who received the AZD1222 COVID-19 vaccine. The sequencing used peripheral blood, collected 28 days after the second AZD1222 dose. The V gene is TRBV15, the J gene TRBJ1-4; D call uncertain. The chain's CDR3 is CATSRPMRNEKLFF. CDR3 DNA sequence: TGTGCCACCAGCAGGCCAATGAGGAATGAAAAACTGTTTTTT.